The 27 T cell receptor beta chains below all came from one sample that was sequenced in a study of T cells in Graves' hyperthyroidism and ophthalmopathy. The TCR beta CDR3 regions underwent amplification using RNA transcripts as the source. Using the HTBI primer set, a first-round RT-PCR was run on the TCR CDR3. TCRdb called the multiplex PCR reads again in MiXCR, with one record for every CDR3 protein. The sample yields over 300,000 distinct CDR3 sequences, around 14% seen once. Sequences were obtained from blood. The receptors here all came from a woman aged 60 to 75 with Graves' hyperthyroidism.

This clonotype was observed a handful of times. The chain joins TRBV20-1 to TRBJ2-7; TRBD2 aligns across 9 bases. V shed 0 bases and J 6 bases; nucleotides not matched to a gene: 9. Germline CDR1 and CDR2: DFQATT and SNEGSKA (reference sequence). CDR3 length: 15 amino acids. The CDR3 nucleotides read TGCAGTGCTAGAGATGGCCTAGCGGGATCCCGCGAGCAGTACTTC. Protein product: CSARDGLAGSREQYF.

This clonotype showed up many times. The chain carries TRBV24-1 and TRBJ2-1; the D gene is possibly TRBD2 (6 bases). CDR1 is KGHDR, CDR2 SFDVKD, per germline. This CDR3 spans 15 amino acids. V was shortened by 6 bases and J by 5 bases, with 16 bases between the two germline ends. The CDR3 nucleotides are TGTGCCACCAGTCAGCTAGCGTACCACCACAATGAGCAGTTCTTC. Its protein product is CATSQLAYHHNEQFF.

This clonotype was counted at least ten times. V and J are TRBV5-1 and TRBJ2-3; D remains unclear. V was pared by 5 bases and J by 3 bases, with 10 bases between. Looked up from germline, CDR1 is SGHRS and CDR2 is YFSETQ. CDR3 length: 13 amino acids. DNA for the CDR3: TGCGCCAGCAGTCCCGACGGAACAGATACGCAGTATTTT. It translates to CASSPDGTDTQYF.

This clonotype was detected ten times or more. The V gene is TRBV7-6, the J gene TRBJ2-3; possibly TRBD1 for D (6 bases). The germline V gene encodes CDR1 SGHVS and CDR2 FNYEAQ. The CDR3 sequence is 14 residues long. V gave up 5 bases and J gave up 6 bases, with 15 bases separating them. In DNA, the CDR3 is TGTGCCAGCAGCCAGTATAAGGGGGTTGATACGCAGTATTTT. Protein: CASSQYKGVDTQYF.

This clonotype was picked up many times. The chain combines TRBV27 with TRBJ2-3; TRBD2 agrees at 9 bases. CDR1 MNHEY and CDR2 SMNVEV come from the germline V gene (reference sequence). J gave up 3 bases and V 5 bases, and 6 bases lay outside the gene matches. The CDR3 spans 15 residues. CDR3 coding DNA: TGTGCCAGCAGTATGGGACTAGCAGGTACAGATACGCAGTATTTT. It codes for CASSMGLAGTDTQYF.

This clonotype was counted at least ten times. The chain links TRBV7-9 to TRBJ2-1; 7 bases align to TRBD1. Germline CDR1 is SEHNR and CDR2 is FQNEAQ (reference sequence). V gave up 5 bases and J gave up 4 bases; unmatched junction bases: 5. CDR3 length equals 14 residues. The DNA for the CDR3 is TGTGCCAGCAGCCCCGACAGGGTTTACAATGAGCAGTTCTTC. It translates to CASSPDRVYNEQFF.

V and J are TRBV7-2 and TRBJ1-3; D is ambiguous. The germline V and J ends were trimmed by 5 bases and 7 bases, with 12 bases remaining between them. In germline, CDR1 is SGHTA, CDR2 FQGNSA. The CDR3 runs to 13 residues. CDR3 sequence (DNA): TGTGCCAGCAGCATAAACCTCTCCAACACCATATATTTT. Protein product: CASSINLSNTIYF.

This clonotype turned up a few times. The chain combines TRBV30 with TRBJ1-5, with 8 positions matching TRBD1. In germline, CDR1 is GTSNPN, CDR2 SVGIG (reference sequence). The junction had 4 bases not matched to a gene; V was cut back by 2 bases and J by 7 bases. This CDR3 contains 13 residues. The CDR3 region is CAWSKQGGQPQHF. DNA of the CDR3: TGTGCCTGGAGTAAACAGGGGGGCCAGCCCCAGCATTTT.

Ten or more counts support this clonotype. The chain's CDR3 is CASSQVRGRTEAFF. The CDR3, as DNA: TGTGCCAGCAGCCAAGTTAGGGGGAGGACTGAAGCTTTCTTT. The chain joins TRBV3-1 to TRBJ1-1, with D possibly TRBD1 on 6 matching bases. Germline CDR1 and CDR2: LGHDT and YNNKEL (reference sequence). V lost 1 base and J 5 bases, leaving 11 bases between the germline ends. This CDR3 has 14 amino acids.

This clonotype has a handful of counts. The chain combines TRBV9 with TRBJ2-7, with TRBD1 identical over 9 bases. Losses at the gene ends were 4 bases for V and 1 base for J; bases not matched to a gene: 9. CDR3 length equals 16 residues. Germline CDR1 SGDLS, CDR2 YYNGEE. The CDR3 nucleotides are TGTGCCAGCAGCCCCGCCGGGACAGGGAGGTCCTACGAGCAGTACTTC. It encodes CASSPAGTGRSYEQYF.

This chain joins TRBV7-9 and TRBJ2-3; the D is unclear. The CDR3 runs to 13 residues. The germline CDR1 and CDR2 sequences are SEHNR and FQNEAQ (reference sequence). Trimming stripped 5 bases from V and 2 bases from J, with 8 bases between. In nucleotides, the CDR3 is TGTGCCAGCAGCATACCCTACACAGATACGCAGTATTTT. Translation: CASSIPYTDTQYF.

The J gene is TRBJ2-1, the V gene TRBV2; D possibly corresponds to TRBD1 (5 bases). This CDR3 has 13 amino acids. Germline V gene data show CDR1 as SNHLY and CDR2 as FYNNEI. Trimming removed 6 bases from V and 2 bases from J, with 8 bases in between. Here the CDR3 reads CASSLDTYNEQFF. The CDR3 DNA follows: TGTGCCAGCAGCTTGGACACCTACAATGAGCAGTTCTTC.

This clonotype appeared many times. The chain employs TRBV6-1 and TRBJ2-6; tentative D call: TRBD1 (6 bases). V was trimmed by 5 bases and J by 2 bases, leaving 25 bases between them. CDR3 length: 20 amino acids. The germline V gene encodes CDR1 MNHNS and CDR2 SASEGT. The CDR3: CASSKRSRDTYLPGANVLTF. The CDR3 bases are TGTGCCAGCAGTAAACGGAGCCGGGACACCTACTTACCTGGGGCCAACGTCCTGACTTTC.

This clonotype has ten or more counts. The CDR3 coding sequence is TGTGCCAGCAGTTCGGGATCATATCAGCCCCAGCATTTT. Translation: CASSSGSYQPQHF. The V gene is TRBV12-3 or TRBV12-4, the J gene TRBJ1-5; D uncertain. The CDR3 is 13 residues long. The V end was cut by 4 bases, the J end by 5 bases, with 9 bases between.

This clonotype occurred many times. V usage is TRBV5-1 and J usage is TRBJ2-7; perhaps TRBD2 as D (5 bases). Germline assignment: CDR1 SGHRS and CDR2 YFSETQ. The CDR3 contains 14 residues. Trimming removed 0 bases from V and 7 bases from J, with 14 bases in between. This CDR3 is CASSLGQRTGEQYF. The CDR3 DNA follows: TGCGCCAGCAGCTTGGGGCAGAGGACGGGGGAGCAGTACTTC. Using reference TRBV5-1 and TRBJ2-7 for the parts outside the CDR3, the full variable domain is KAGVTQTPRYLIKTRGQQVTLSCSPISGHRSVSWYQQTPGQGLQFLFEYFSETQRNKGNFPGRFSGRQFSNSRSEMNVSTLELGDSALYLCASSLGQRTGEQYFGPGTRLTVT.

The genes are TRBV6-6 and TRBJ2-1, with 10 bases fitting TRBD2. V shed 2 bases and J 3 bases; nucleotides not matched to a gene: 7. CDR1 and CDR2 from the germline V gene are MNHNY and SVGAGI (reference sequence). The CDR3 loop spans 17 amino acids. CDR3 nucleotide sequence: TGTGCCAGCAGTTACCGGGCTAGCGGGAGTATCTACAATGAGCAGTTCTTC. It specifies CASSYRASGSIYNEQFF.

This clonotype was counted at least ten times. The chain carries TRBV7-9 and TRBJ1-2; TRBD1 might be the D (6 bases). CDR1 is SEHNR and CDR2 is FQNEAQ in the germline V gene (reference sequence). With 5 bases removed from V and 4 bases from J, the gap between germline ends came to 11 bases. There are 13 residues in the CDR3. In DNA form, the CDR3 reads TGTGCCAGCAGCCCAGCCAGGGGCTATGGCTACACCTTC. Translated: CASSPARGYGYTF.

This clonotype was seen repeatedly, ten times or more. The chain is built from TRBV18 and TRBJ2-3; tentatively, D is TRBD2 (6 bases). CDR1 and CDR2 from the germline V gene are KGHSH and LQKENI. Trimming took 2 bases from V and 1 from J, leaving 13 bases between them. The CDR3 loop spans 16 amino acids. The CDR3 loop reads CASSPRRTTGTDTQYF. The CDR3 region has the DNA TGTGCCAGCTCACCAAGGCGGACTACCGGCACAGATACGCAGTATTTT.

Many counts were recorded for this clonotype. The chain links TRBV6-1 to TRBJ1-5; D perhaps matches TRBD1 (5 bases). Germline V gives CDR1 MNHNS, CDR2 SASEGT. V was trimmed by 4 bases and J by 5 bases, leaving 6 bases between them. The CDR3 runs to 12 residues. CDR3 residues: CASSGRDQPQHF. As DNA, the CDR3 is TGTGCCAGCAGTGGCAGGGATCAGCCCCAGCATTTT.

The chain combines TRBV3-1 with TRBJ1-2; 10 bases map to TRBD1. CDR3 size: 16 residues. Per the germline V gene, CDR1 is LGHDT and CDR2 is YNNKEL (reference sequence). The ends lost 5 bases at V and 3 bases at J; junction bases unmatched: 9. In DNA form, the CDR3 reads TGTGCCAGCAGCACTCGGGACAGGGGATCTGACTATGGCTACACCTTC. Amino acids: CASSTRDRGSDYGYTF. Based on the CDR3 plus reference TRBV3-1 and TRBJ1-2, the full variable domain is DTAVSQTPKYLVTQMGNDKSIKCEQNLGHDTMYWYKQDSKKFLKIMFSYNNKELIINETVPNRFSPKSPDKAHLNLHINSLELGDSAVYFCASSTRDRGSDYGYTFGSGTRLTVV.

This clonotype was observed many times. The rearrangement uses TRBV5-1 and TRBJ1-2, with a possible D match to TRBD1 (6 bases). V dropped 3 bases and J dropped 4 bases, with 16 bases sitting between them. CDR3 length: 15 amino acids. Germline CDR1 reads SGHRS; CDR2 reads YFSETQ. CDR3 sequence reads: CASSYIETGPYGYTF. The CDR3 DNA reads as TGCGCCAGCAGCTACATTGAGACAGGCCCCTATGGCTACACCTTC.

Many counts were recorded for this clonotype. V and J are TRBV5-6 and TRBJ2-7; no clear D gene. CDR1 is SGHDT, CDR2 YYEEEE, per germline. The CDR3 consists of 13 residues. V was clipped by 0 bases and J by 2 bases, with 6 bases between them. The CDR3: CASSLGSAYEQYF. DNA of the CDR3: TGTGCCAGCAGCTTGGGATCCGCCTACGAGCAGTACTTC. Supplemented by reference TRBV5-6 and TRBJ2-7, the full variable domain reads DAGVTQSPTHLIKTRGQQVTLRCSPKSGHDTVSWYQQALGQGPQFIFQYYEEEERQRGNFPDRFSGHQFPNYSSELNVNALLLGDSALYLCASSLGSAYEQYFGPGTRLTVT.

This clonotype was found once. The chain links TRBV3-1 to TRBJ2-1; D is unclear. The V end lost 5 bases, the J end lost 10 bases, and 12 bases lay between the germline ends. Germline CDR1 reads LGHDT; CDR2 reads YNNKEL (reference sequence). The CDR3 spans 12 residues. CDR3 residues: CASSLGLTEQFF. In DNA, the CDR3 is TGTGCCAGCAGCTTAGGCCTCACGGAGCAGTTCTTC.

The chain has TRBV4-1 and TRBJ1-4; D unresolved. The CDR3 totals 14 residues. The germline gives CDR1 MGHRA, CDR2 YSYEKL. The V end lost 0 bases, the J end lost 8 bases, and 10 bases lay between the germline ends. The CDR3 coding sequence is TGCGCCAGCAGCCAAGATCCCGGTTGGGAAAAACTGTTTTTT. It codes for CASSQDPGWEKLFF.

This clonotype was seen repeatedly, ten times or more. This sequence joins TRBV20-1 and TRBJ2-7, with TRBD2 matching over 8 bases. The germline V gene has CDR1 DFQATT and CDR2 SNEGSKA (reference sequence). The V gene end was trimmed by 2 bases and the J gene end by 4 bases; junction bases not matched to a gene: 7. The CDR3 runs 14 residues. The DNA of the CDR3 is TGCAGTGCTAGACAAAGCGGGAGCCATTACGAGCAGTACTTC. This translates into CSARQSGSHYEQYF.

This clonotype was counted at least ten times. This chain connects TRBV5-5 to TRBJ1-1; no clear D. With 4 bases removed from V and 0 bases from J, the gap between germline ends came to 10 bases. This CDR3 is 14 amino acids long. The germline gives CDR1 SGHKS, CDR2 YYEKEE (reference sequence). The CDR3 bases are TGTGCCAGCAGCAGGGAGCTGGTGAACACTGAAGCTTTCTTT. Protein sequence: CASSRELVNTEAFF. Using reference TRBV5-5 and TRBJ1-1 for the parts outside the CDR3, the full variable domain is DAGVTQSPTHLIKTRGQQVTLRCSPISGHKSVSWYQQVLGQGPQFIFQYYEKEERGRGNFPDRFSARQFPNYSSELNVNALLLGDSALYLCASSRELVNTEAFFGQGTRLTVV.

This clonotype was counted ten times or more. This chain links TRBV7-6 with TRBJ1-4; 9 bases fit TRBD1. CDR1 and CDR2 from the germline V gene are SGHVS and FNYEAQ. This CDR3 is 16 amino acids long. J was trimmed by 8 bases and V by 5 bases; bases with no gene match: 12. The CDR3 DNA sequence: TGTGCCAGCAGCCACCATAACAGGGGGCGGGGAGAAAAACTGTTTTTT. As protein: CASSHHNRGRGEKLFF.